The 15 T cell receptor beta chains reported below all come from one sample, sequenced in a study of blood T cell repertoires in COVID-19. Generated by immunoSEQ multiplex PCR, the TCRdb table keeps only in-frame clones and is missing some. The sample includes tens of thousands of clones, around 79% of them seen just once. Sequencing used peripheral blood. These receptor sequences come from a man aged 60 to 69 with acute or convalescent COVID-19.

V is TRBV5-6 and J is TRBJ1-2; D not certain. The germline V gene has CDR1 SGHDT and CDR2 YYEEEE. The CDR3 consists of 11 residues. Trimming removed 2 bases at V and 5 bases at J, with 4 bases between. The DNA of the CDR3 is TGTGCCAGCAGCTTTCGTTATGGCTACACCTTC. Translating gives CASSFRYGYTF. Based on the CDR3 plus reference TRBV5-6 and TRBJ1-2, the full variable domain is DAGVTQSPTHLIKTRGQQVTLRCSPKSGHDTVSWYQQALGQGPQFIFQYYEEEERQRGNFPDRFSGHQFPNYSSELNVNALLLGDSALYLCASSFRYGYTFGSGTRLTVV.

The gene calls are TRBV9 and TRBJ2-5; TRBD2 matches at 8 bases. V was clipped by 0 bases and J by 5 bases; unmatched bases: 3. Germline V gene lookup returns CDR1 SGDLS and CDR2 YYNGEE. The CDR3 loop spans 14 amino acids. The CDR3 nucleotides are TGTGCCAGCAGCGTAGGCCCGGGGGGGGAGACCCAGTACTTC. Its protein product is CASSVGPGGETQYF.

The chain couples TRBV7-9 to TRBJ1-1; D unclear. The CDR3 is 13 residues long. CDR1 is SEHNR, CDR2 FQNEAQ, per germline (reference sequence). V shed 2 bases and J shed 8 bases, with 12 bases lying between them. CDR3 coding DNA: TGTGCCAGCAGCTTATCTCAGGAAAGAGAAGCTTTCTTT. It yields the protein CASSLSQEREAFF.

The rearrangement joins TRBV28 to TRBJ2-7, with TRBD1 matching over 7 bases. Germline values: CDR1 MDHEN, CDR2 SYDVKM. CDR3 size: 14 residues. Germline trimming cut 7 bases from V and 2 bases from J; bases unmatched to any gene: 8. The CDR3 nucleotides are TGTGCCAGCAATAGATGGGACAGAGCCTACGAGCAGTACTTC. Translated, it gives CASNRWDRAYEQYF.

This CDR3 is CASSQGGGPLHF. CDR3 sequence (DNA): TGTGCCAGCAGCCAGGGCGGGGGACCCCTCCACTTT. V gene TRBV3-1 (or the pseudogene TRBV3-2) combines with J gene TRBJ1-6, with D perhaps matching TRBD1 (5 bases). V lost 3 bases, J lost 12 bases, and 9 bases lay in between. This CDR3 region has 12 residues. CDR1 is LGHDT and CDR2 is YNNKEL in the germline V gene (reference sequence).

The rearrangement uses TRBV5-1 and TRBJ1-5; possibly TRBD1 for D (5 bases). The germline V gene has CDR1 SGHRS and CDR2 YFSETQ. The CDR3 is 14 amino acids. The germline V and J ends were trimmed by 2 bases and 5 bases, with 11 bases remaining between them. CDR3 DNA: TGCGCCAGCAGCTTAATGGGGCTGGATCAGCCCCAGCATTTT. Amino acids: CASSLMGLDQPQHF.

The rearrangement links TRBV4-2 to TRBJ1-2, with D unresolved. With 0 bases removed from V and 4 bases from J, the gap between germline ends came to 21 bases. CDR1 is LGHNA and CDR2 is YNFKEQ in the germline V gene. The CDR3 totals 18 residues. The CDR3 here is CASSQEKSHKDFSYGYTF. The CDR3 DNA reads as TGTGCCAGCAGCCAAGAAAAATCGCACAAGGACTTTTCCTATGGCTACACCTTC.

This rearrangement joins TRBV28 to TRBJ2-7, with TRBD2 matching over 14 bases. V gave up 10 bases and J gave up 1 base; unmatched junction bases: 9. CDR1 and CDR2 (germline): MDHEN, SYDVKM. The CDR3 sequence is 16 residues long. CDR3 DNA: TGTGCCACCTGGACTAGCGGGGGGCCGGGGTCCTACGAGCAGTACTTC. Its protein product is CATWTSGGPGSYEQYF.

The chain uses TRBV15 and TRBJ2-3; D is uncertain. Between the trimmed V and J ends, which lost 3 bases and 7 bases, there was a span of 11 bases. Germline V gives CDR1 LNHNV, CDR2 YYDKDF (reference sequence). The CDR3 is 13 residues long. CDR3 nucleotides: TGTGCCACCAGCAGTCATCCACAAAATACGCAGTATTTT. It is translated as CATSSHPQNTQYF.

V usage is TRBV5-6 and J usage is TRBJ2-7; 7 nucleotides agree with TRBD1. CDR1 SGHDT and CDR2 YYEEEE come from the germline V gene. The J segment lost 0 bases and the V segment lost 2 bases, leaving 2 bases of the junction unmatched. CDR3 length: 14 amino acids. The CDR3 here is CASSLQGSSYEQYF. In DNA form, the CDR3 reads TGTGCCAGCAGCTTACAGGGGAGCTCCTACGAGCAGTACTTC.

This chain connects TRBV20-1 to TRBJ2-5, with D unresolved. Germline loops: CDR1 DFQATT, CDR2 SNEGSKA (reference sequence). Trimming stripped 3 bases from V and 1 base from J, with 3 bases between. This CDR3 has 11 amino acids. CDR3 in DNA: TGCAGTGCTAGTCTCCAAGAGACCCAGTACTTC. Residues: CSASLQETQYF.

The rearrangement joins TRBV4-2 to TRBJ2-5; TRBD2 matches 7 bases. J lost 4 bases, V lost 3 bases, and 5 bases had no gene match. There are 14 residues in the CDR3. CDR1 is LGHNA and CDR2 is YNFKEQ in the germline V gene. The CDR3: CASSQGGDSETQYF. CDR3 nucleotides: TGTGCCAGCAGCCAGGGGGGGGACTCAGAGACCCAGTACTTC.

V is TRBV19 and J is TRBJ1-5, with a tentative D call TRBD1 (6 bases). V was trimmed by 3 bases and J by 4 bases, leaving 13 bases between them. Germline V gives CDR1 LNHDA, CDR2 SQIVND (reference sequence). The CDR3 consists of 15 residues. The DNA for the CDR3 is TGTGCCAGTAGTATGGGGAGGGGGGCGAATCAGCCCCAGCATTTT. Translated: CASSMGRGANQPQHF.

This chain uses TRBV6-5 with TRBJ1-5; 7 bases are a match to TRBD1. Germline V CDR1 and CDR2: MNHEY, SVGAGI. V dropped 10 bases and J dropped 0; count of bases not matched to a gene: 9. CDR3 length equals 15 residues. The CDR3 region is CATYRDSYSNQPQHF. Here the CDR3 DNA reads TGTGCCACCTACCGGGACAGCTATAGCAATCAGCCCCAGCATTTT.

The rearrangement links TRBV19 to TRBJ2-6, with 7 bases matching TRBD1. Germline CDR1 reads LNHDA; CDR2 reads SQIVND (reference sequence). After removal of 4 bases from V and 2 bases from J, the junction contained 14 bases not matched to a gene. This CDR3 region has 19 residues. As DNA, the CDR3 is TGTGCCAGTAGTAAGCCCCAAAACAGGGGTAGTGCTGGGGCCAACGTCCTGACTTTC. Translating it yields CASSKPQNRGSAGANVLTF.